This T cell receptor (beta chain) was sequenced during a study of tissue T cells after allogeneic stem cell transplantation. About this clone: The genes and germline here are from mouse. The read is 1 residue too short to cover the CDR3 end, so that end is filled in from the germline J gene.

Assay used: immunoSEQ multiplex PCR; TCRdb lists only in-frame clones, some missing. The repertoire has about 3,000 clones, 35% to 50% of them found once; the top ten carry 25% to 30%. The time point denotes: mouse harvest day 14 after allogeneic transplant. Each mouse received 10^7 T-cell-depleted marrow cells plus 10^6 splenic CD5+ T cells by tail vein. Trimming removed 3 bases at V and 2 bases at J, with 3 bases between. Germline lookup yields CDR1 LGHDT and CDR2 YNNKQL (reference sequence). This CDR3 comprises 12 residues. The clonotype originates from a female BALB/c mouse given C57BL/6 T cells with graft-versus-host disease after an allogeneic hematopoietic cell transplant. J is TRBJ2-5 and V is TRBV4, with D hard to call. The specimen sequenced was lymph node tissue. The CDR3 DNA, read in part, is TGTGCCAGCAGCTACCTCCAAGACACCCAGTAC. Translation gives CASSYLQDTQY. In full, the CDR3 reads CASSYLQDTQYF.